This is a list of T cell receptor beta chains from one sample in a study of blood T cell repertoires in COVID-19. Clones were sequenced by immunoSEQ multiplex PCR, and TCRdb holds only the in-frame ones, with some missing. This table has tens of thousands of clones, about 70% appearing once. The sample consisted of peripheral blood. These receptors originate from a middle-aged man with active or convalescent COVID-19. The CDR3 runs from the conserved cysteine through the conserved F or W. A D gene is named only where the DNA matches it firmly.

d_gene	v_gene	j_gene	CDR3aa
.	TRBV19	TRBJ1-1	CASSIKRNTEAFF
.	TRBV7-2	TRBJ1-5	CASSLGGGLNQPQHF
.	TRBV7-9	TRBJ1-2	CASSPGAYGYTF
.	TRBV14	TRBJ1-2	CASSQAGYYGYTF
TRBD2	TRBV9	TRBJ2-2	CASSVASGGAFGELFF
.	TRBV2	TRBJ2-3	CASGGFRSTDTQYF
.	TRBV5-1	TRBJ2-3	CASRSGQLSTDTQYF
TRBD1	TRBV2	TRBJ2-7	CASRRIQGDYEQYF
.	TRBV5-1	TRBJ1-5	CASSLGLSQPQHF
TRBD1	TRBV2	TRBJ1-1	CARDRGYGNTEAFF
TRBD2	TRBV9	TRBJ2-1	CASSVTIAGVGDEQFF
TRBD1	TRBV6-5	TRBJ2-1	CASKGTGWHEQFF
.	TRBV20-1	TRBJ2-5	CSASPAGRETQYF
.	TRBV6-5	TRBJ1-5	CASMRNSNQPQHF
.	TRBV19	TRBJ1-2	CASSSLLDSWFDYTF
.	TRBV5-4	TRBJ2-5	CASSWDWGETQYF
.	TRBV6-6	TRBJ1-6	CASSYQQYNSPLHF
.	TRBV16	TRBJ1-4	CASSERGGSNEKLFF
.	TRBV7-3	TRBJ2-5	CASSWSGHETQYF
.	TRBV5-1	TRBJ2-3	CASSSQGTDTQYF
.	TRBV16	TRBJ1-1	CASSTTTVNTEAFF
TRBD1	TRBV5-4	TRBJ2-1	CASSSAWTGIYNEQFF
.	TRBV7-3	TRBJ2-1	CASSRAGYNEQFF
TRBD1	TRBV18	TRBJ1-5	CASSLGQGNQPQHF
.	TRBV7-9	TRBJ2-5	CASSPGEGKRGETQYF
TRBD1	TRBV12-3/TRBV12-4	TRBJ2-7	CASSLKGGTGFYF
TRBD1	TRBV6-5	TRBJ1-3	CASGSGQGRNTIYF
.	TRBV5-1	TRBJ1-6	CASSLGQPNSPLHF